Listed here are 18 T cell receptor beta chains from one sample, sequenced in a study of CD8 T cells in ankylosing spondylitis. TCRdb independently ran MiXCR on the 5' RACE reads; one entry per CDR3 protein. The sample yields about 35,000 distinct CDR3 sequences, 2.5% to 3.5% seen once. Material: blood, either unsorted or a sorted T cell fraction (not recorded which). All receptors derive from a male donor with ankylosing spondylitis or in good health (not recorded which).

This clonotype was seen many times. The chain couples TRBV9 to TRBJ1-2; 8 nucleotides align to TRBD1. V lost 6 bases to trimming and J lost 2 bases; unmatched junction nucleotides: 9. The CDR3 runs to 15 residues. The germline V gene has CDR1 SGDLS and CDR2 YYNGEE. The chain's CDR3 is CASTRTGSPNYGYTF. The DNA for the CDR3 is TGTGCCAGCACCCGGACAGGGTCTCCAAACTATGGCTACACCTTC.

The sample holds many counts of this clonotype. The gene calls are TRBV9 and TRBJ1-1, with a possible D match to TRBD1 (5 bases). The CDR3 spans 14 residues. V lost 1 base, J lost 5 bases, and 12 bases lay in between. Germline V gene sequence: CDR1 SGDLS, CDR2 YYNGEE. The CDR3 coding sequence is TGTGCCAGCAGCGTACGAGGGGAGGGGACTGAAGCTTTCTTT. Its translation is CASSVRGEGTEAFF.

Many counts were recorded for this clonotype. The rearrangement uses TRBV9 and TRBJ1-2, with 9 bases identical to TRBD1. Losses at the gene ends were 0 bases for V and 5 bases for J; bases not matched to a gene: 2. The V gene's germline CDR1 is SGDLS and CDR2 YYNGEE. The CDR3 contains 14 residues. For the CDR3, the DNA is TGTGCCAGCAGCGTAGATGGGACAGGGTATGGCTACACCTTC. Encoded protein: CASSVDGTGYGYTF.

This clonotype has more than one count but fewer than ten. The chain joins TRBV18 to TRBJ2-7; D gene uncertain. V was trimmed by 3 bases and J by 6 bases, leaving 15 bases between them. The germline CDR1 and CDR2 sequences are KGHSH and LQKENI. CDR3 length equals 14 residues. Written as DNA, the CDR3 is TGTGCCAGCTCACCCAATCAGCAGTCTGTCGAGCAGTACGTC. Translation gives CASSPNQQSVEQYV.

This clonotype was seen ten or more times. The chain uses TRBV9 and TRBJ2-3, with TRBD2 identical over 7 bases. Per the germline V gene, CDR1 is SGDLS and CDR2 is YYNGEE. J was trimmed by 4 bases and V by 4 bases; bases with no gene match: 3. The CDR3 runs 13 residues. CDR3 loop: CASSNGLADTQYF. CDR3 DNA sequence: TGTGCCAGCAGCAACGGACTAGCAGATACGCAGTATTTT.

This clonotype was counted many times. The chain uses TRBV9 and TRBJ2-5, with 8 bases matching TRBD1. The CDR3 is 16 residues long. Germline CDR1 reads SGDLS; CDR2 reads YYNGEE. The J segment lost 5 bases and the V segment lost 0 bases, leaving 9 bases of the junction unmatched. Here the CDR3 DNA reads TGTGCCAGCAGCGTAGATCACGGCAGGGGGCGGGAGACCCAGTACTTC. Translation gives CASSVDHGRGRETQYF.

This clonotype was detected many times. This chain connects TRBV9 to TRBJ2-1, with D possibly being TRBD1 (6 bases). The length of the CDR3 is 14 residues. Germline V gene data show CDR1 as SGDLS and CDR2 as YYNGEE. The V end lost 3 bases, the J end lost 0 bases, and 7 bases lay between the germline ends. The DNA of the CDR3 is TGTGCCAGCAGCGGGGACATCTCCTACAATGAGCAGTTCTTC. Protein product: CASSGDISYNEQFF.

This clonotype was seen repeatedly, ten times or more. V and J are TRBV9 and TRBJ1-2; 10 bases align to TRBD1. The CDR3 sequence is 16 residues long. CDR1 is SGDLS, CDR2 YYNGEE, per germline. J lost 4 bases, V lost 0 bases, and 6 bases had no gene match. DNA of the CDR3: TGTGCCAGCAGCGTAGCTGGGACAGGGGTCTCCTATGGCTACACCTTC. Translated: CASSVAGTGVSYGYTF. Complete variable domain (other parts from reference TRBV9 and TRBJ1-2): DSGVTQTPKHLITATGQRVTLRCSPRSGDLSVYWYQQSLDQGLQFLIQYYNGEERAKGNILERFSAQQFPDLHSELNLSSLELGDSALYFCASSVAGTGVSYGYTFGSGTRLTVV.

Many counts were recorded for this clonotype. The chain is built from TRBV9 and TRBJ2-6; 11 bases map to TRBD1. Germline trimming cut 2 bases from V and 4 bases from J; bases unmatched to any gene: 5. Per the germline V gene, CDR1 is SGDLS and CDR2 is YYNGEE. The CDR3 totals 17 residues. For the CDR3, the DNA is TGTGCCAGCAGCGTTGGACAGGGGGCTTTGGGGGCCAACGTCCTGACTTTC. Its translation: CASSVGQGALGANVLTF.

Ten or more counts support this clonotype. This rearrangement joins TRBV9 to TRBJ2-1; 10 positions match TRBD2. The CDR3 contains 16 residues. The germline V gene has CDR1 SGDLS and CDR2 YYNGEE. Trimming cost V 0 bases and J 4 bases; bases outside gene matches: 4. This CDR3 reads CASSVGGLAHYNEQFF. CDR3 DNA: TGTGCCAGCAGCGTAGGGGGACTAGCGCATTACAATGAGCAGTTCTTC.

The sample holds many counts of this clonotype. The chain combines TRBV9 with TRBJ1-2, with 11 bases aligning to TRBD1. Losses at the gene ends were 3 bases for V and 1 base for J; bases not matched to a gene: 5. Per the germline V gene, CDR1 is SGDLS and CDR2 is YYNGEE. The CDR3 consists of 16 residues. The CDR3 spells CASSAGTGGFNYGYTF. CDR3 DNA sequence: TGTGCCAGCAGCGCCGGGACAGGGGGATTTAACTATGGCTACACCTTC.

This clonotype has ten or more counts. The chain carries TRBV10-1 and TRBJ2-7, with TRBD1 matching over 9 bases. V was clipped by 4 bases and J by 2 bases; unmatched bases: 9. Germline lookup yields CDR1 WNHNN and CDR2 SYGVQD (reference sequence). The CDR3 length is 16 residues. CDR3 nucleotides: TGCGCCAGCAGTGGACCCCGGGACAGGGCCCCCTACGAGCAGTACGTC. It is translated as CASSGPRDRAPYEQYV.

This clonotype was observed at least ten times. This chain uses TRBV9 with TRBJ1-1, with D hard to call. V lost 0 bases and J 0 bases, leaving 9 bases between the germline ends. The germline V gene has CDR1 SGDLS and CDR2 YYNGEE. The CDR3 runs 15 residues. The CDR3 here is CASSVASGMNTEAFF. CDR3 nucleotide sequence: TGTGCCAGCAGCGTAGCTTCGGGAATGAACACTGAAGCTTTCTTT.

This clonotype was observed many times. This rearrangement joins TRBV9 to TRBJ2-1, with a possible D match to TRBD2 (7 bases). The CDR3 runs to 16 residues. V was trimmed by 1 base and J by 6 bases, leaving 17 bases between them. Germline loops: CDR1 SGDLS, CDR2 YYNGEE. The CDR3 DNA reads TGTGCCAGCAGCGTAAGGGAGGGGGGGTATAGCAATGAGCAGTTCTTC. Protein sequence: CASSVREGGYSNEQFF.

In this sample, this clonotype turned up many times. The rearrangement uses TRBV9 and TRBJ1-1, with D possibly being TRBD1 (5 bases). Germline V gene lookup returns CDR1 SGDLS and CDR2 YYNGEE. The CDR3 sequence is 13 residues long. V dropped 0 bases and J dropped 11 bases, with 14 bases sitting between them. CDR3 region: CASSVEVRDEAFF. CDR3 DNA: TGTGCCAGCAGCGTAGAGGTAAGGGACGAGGCTTTCTTT.

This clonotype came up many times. The CDR3 is CASSHRQGAPNTGELFF. For the CDR3, the DNA is TGTGCCAGCAGCCATAGGCAGGGGGCCCCGAACACCGGGGAGCTGTTTTTT. The chain recombines TRBV9 with TRBJ2-2; 8 positions match TRBD1. Germline CDR1 and CDR2: SGDLS and YYNGEE. The V segment lost 4 bases and the J segment 0 bases; nucleotides outside the gene matches: 8. The CDR3 runs to 17 residues.

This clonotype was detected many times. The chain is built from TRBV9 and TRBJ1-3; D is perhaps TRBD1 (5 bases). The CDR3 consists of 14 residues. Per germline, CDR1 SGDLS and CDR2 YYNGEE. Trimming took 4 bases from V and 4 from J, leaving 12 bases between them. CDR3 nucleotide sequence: TGTGCCAGCAGCCCGACAGTCTCGGGAAACACCATATATTTT. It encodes CASSPTVSGNTIYF.

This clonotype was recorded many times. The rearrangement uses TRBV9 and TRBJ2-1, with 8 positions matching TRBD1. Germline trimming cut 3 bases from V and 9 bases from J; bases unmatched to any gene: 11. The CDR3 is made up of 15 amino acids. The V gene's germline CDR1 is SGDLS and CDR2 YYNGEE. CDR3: CASSGLQGAGGEQFF. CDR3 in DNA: TGTGCCAGCAGCGGCCTCCAGGGGGCTGGGGGTGAGCAGTTCTTC. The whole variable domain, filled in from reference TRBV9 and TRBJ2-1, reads DSGVTQTPKHLITATGQRVTLRCSPRSGDLSVYWYQQSLDQGLQFLIQYYNGEERAKGNILERFSAQQFPDLHSELNLSSLELGDSALYFCASSGLQGAGGEQFFGPGTRLTVL.